The table lists the clone carrying this TCR beta chain with many counts. The record originates from a study of shared clonotypes between healthy human individuals. Trimming left V 6 bases short and J 4 bases short, with 16 bases between. CDR1 and CDR2 (germline): SGHRS, YFSETQ. The CDR3 consists of 14 residues. Clones were read by immunoSEQ multiplex PCR, and TCRdb kept only the in-frame ones, dropping some. The sample yields over a million clones, about 74% seen once. The sequence was obtained from a man aged 18 to 29 in good health. The sequenced material came from memory CD4+ T cells sorted from blood. Subset described: CD45RA-negative fraction. The J gene is TRBJ1-1, the V gene TRBV5-1; tentative D call: TRBD1 (5 bases). The CDR3 bases are TGCGCCAGCACTCAGGTAGGGGATAGCACTGAAGCTTTCTTT. Amino acids: CASTQVGDSTEAFF. The entire variable domain, with the rest obtained from reference TRBV5-1 and TRBJ1-1, is as follows: KAGVTQTPRYLIKTRGQQVTLSCSPISGHRSVSWYQQTPGQGLQFLFEYFSETQRNKGNFPGRFSGRQFSNSRSEMNVSTLELGDSALYLCASTQVGDSTEAFFGQGTRLTVV.